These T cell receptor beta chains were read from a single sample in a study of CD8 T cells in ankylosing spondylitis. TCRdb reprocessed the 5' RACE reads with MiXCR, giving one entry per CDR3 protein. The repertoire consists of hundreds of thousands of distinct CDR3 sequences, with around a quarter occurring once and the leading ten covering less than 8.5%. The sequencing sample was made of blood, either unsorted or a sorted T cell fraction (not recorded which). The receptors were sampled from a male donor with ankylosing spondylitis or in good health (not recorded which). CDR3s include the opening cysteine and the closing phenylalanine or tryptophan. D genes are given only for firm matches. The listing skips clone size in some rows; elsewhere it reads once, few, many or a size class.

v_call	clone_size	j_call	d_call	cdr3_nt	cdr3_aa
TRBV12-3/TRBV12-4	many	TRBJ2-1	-	TGTGCCAGCAGTTTAGCGTTCTCCGGTAGGCCTTCGAGCTCCTACAATGAGCAGTTCTTC	CASSLAFSGRPSSSYNEQFF
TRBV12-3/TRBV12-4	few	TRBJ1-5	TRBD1	TGTGCCAGCACCATGACAGGGGGCAGCCAGCCCCAGCATTTT	CASTMTGGSQPQHF
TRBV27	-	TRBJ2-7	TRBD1	TGTGCCAGCAGTTTACGGGGACAGGGGTACTACGAGCAGTACTTC	CASSLRGQGYYEQYF
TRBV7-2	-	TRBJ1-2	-	TGTGCCAGCAGCTTAGCAGGGGATTGGGGCTACACCTTC	CASSLAGDWGYTF
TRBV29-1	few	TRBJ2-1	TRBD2	TGCAGCGTTGAAGTTGGGACTAGCAGCTCCTACAATGAGCAGTTCTTC	CSVEVGTSSSYNEQFF
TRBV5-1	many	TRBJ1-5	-	TGCGCCAGCAGCTTGGGATCCCTAGGTAGCAATCAGCCCCAGCATTTT	CASSLGSLGSNQPQHF
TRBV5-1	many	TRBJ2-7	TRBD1	TGCGCCAGCACTGGGACAGGGAATGAAGGCGAGCAGTACTTC	CASTGTGNEGEQYF
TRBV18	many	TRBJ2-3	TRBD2	TGTGCCAGCGCGCTAGCGGGAGGTGTGGATACGCAGTATTTT	CASALAGGVDTQYF
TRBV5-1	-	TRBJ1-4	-	TGCGCCAGCAGCTTGGAAAGTGAGGGACGCGAAAAACTGTTTTTT	CASSLESEGREKLFF
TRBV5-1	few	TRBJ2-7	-	TGCGCCAGCAGCTTGGTACAGGGCAACTACGAGCAGTACTTC	CASSLVQGNYEQYF
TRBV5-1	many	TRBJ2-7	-	TGCGCCAGCAGCTTGGGAGAGAGCTACGAGCAGTACTTC	CASSLGESYEQYF
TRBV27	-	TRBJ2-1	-	TGTGCCAGCAGTTTAAGAAGTAGACGGGATGAGCAGTTCTTC	CASSLRSRRDEQFF
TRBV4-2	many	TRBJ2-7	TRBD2	TGTGCCAGCAGCCAAGAGTCAATAGCGGGAGGGCCAGAGCAGTACTTC	CASSQESIAGGPEQYF
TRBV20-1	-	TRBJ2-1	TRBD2	TGCAGTGCGAGGGGACTAGCGGGCCGCAATGAGCAGTTCTTC	CSARGLAGRNEQFF
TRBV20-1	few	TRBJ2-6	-	TGCAGTGCTAGAGAGGCTGGCAGTCGTGAAAGCTCTGGGGCCAACGTCCTGACTTTC	CSAREAGSRESSGANVLTF
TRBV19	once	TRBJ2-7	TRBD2	TGTGCCAGTAGTATAGACGGGACTAGCGGGAGTTCCGAGCAGTACTTC	CASSIDGTSGSSEQYF
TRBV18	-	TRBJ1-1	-	TGCACTTCTCAGGGCAGGAGACTCGCTGAAGCTTTCTTT	CTSQGRRLAEAFF
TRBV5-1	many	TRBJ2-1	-	TGCGCCAGCAGCGGGCCCGAGAGCTCCTACAATGAGCAGTTCTTC	CASSGPESSYNEQFF
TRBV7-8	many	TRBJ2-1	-	TGTGCCAGCAGCTCTAGGCTTTACAATGAGCAGTTCTTC	CASSSRLYNEQFF
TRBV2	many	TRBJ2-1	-	TGTGCCAGCAGATGGTCGCAAGACAATGAGCAGTTCTTC	CASRWSQDNEQFF
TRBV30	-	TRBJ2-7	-	TGTGCCTGGAGTGTACCGATACCCGGGATCGAGATACACACAAACGAGCAGTACTTC	CAWSVPIPGIEIHTNEQYF
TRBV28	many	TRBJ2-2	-	TGTGCCAGCAGTTTATTTAGGTCGAACACCGGGGAGCTGTTTTTT	CASSLFRSNTGELFF
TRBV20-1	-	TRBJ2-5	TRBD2	TGCAGTGCTAACGGCGCGGGAGGGCTGAGTCAAGAGACCCAGTACTTC	CSANGAGGLSQETQYF
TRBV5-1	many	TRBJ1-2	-	TGCGCCAGCAGCTTGGGAGGCAGGTCCGGCTACACCTTC	CASSLGGRSGYTF
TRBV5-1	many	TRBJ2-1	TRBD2	TGCGCCAGCAGCCCTGACCCGGGACTAGCGGGAGGCAATGAGCAGTTCTTC	CASSPDPGLAGGNEQFF
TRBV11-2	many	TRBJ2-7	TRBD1	TGTGCCAGCAGCCTAGGCCCCCGCCGGGACACCAGGGGGTATGAGCAGTACTTC	CASSLGPRRDTRGYEQYF
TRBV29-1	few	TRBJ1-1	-	TGCAGCGTTGTGGGCAGGGTGACGGATGAAGCTTTCTTT	CSVVGRVTDEAFF
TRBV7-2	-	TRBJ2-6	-	TGTGCCAGCACCCTGAGCGGGCGCGGGGCCAACGTCCTGACTTTC	CASTLSGRGANVLTF
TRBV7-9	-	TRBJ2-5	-	TGTGCCAGCAGCTTCGGGGAGATCCAGTACTTC	CASSFGEIQYF
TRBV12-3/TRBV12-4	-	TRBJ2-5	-	TGTGCCAGCGCTCAGAGGAATCAAGAGACCCAGTACTTC	CASAQRNQETQYF
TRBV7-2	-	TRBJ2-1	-	TGTGCCAGCAGCGTAACGTTATACAATGAGCAGTTCTTC	CASSVTLYNEQFF
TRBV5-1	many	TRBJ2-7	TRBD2	TGCGCCAGCAGCTTGGAACTAGCGGGTTCCTACGAGCAGTACTTC	CASSLELAGSYEQYF
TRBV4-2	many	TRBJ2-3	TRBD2	TGTGCCAGCAGCCAGATGGTAGCGGGGGCCACAGATACGCAGTATTTT	CASSQMVAGATDTQYF